Listed below are T cell receptor beta chains from one sample, sequenced in a study of vaccination and CD4 T cells after COVID-19. One entry per CDR3 protein, called by TCRdb with MiXCR from the PCR reads. This table has 20,000 to 25,000 distinct CDR3 sequences, roughly 51% appearing once. The specimen comprised CD4+ T cells from blood, sampled before SARS-CoV-2 vaccination. The receptors derive from a human donor who had recovered from COVID-19. CDR3s include the opening cysteine and the closing phenylalanine or tryptophan. Each record gives: V gene, clone size, D gene, J gene, CDR3 protein, CDR3 DNA. D genes are given only for firm matches. Clone size is stated in some rows and not others, as once, few, many or a class when expanded.

v_call: TRBV7-2
clone_size: -
d_call: -
j_call: TRBJ2-7
cdr3_aa: CASSLGRPYEQYF
cdr3_nt: TGTGCCAGCAGCCTTGGCCGTCCCTACGAGCAGTACTTC

v_call: TRBV7-9
clone_size: once
d_call: -
j_call: TRBJ2-7
cdr3_aa: CASSLLIGGPTGEQYF
cdr3_nt: TGTGCCAGCAGCTTACTGATTGGGGGCCCTACTGGGGAGCAGTACTTC

v_call: TRBV10-2
clone_size: few
d_call: TRBD2
j_call: TRBJ2-7
cdr3_aa: CASRWGLAGDEQYF
cdr3_nt: TGCGCCAGCAGATGGGGACTAGCGGGCGACGAGCAGTACTTC

v_call: TRBV6-5
clone_size: -
d_call: -
j_call: TRBJ2-7
cdr3_aa: CASSSNSGTHEGEQYF
cdr3_nt: TGTGCCAGCAGTTCCAATTCCGGGACCCATGAGGGCGAGCAGTACTTC

v_call: TRBV20-1
clone_size: few
d_call: -
j_call: TRBJ2-5
cdr3_aa: CSARLGQETQYF
cdr3_nt: TGCAGTGCTAGACTAGGCCAAGAGACCCAGTACTTC

v_call: TRBV12-3/TRBV12-4
clone_size: -
d_call: -
j_call: TRBJ2-1
cdr3_aa: CASSTGTDNEQFF
cdr3_nt: TGTGCCAGCAGTACCGGGACCGACAATGAGCAGTTCTTC

v_call: TRBV20-1
clone_size: -
d_call: TRBD2
j_call: TRBJ2-7
cdr3_aa: CSARDWTSSLDEQYF
cdr3_nt: TGCAGTGCTAGAGATTGGACTAGCTCCCTGGACGAGCAGTACTTC

v_call: TRBV10-3
clone_size: -
d_call: -
j_call: TRBJ2-1
cdr3_aa: CAISGGDNEQFF
cdr3_nt: TGTGCCATCAGTGGGGGTGACAATGAGCAGTTCTTC

v_call: TRBV28
clone_size: -
d_call: -
j_call: TRBJ1-1
cdr3_aa: CASNVGAGLTEAFF
cdr3_nt: TGTGCCAGCAATGTTGGGGCGGGTTTAACTGAAGCTTTCTTT

v_call: TRBV6-1
clone_size: -
d_call: TRBD1
j_call: TRBJ2-2
cdr3_aa: CASTRTGGTGELFF
cdr3_nt: TGTGCCAGCACCCGGACAGGGGGCACCGGGGAGCTGTTTTTT

v_call: TRBV12-3/TRBV12-4
clone_size: -
d_call: -
j_call: TRBJ1-5
cdr3_aa: CATNSGERGQPQHF
cdr3_nt: TGTGCCACCAACTCAGGGGAGCGGGGACAGCCCCAGCATTTT

v_call: TRBV7-2
clone_size: few
d_call: TRBD2
j_call: TRBJ2-3
cdr3_aa: CASSLWRGSTDTQYF
cdr3_nt: TGTGCCAGCAGCTTGTGGCGGGGGAGCACAGATACGCAGTATTTT

v_call: TRBV10-3
clone_size: -
d_call: TRBD1
j_call: TRBJ2-5
cdr3_aa: CATGTGVFGTQYF
cdr3_nt: TGTGCCACCGGGACAGGGGTTTTTGGGACCCAGTACTTC

v_call: TRBV6-2/TRBV6-3
clone_size: -
d_call: -
j_call: TRBJ1-5
cdr3_aa: CASTETSNQPQHF
cdr3_nt: TGTGCCAGCACCGAGACTAGCAATCAGCCCCAGCATTTT

v_call: TRBV19
clone_size: -
d_call: -
j_call: TRBJ2-3
cdr3_aa: CASGNLDTQYF
cdr3_nt: TGTGCCAGTGGAAATTTAGATACGCAGTATTTT

v_call: TRBV7-8
clone_size: -
d_call: -
j_call: TRBJ2-7
cdr3_aa: CASSLRGAQFSSYEQYF
cdr3_nt: TGTGCCAGCAGCTTACGGGGGGCGCAATTTAGCTCCTACGAGCAGTACTTC